The 20 T cell receptor beta chains in this list originate from one sample, sequenced in a study of shared clonotypes between healthy human individuals. The assay was immunoSEQ multiplex PCR, and TCRdb's table has in-frame clones only and misses some. Of more than 1.2 million clones detected, approximately 98.5% appear once; the ten largest clones hold 0.36%. Sequenced input: naive CD4+ T cells sorted from blood. Subset: CD45RA+ positively selected. These receptors originate from a man aged 25 to 40 in good health.

CDR3 residues: CASRPQEGTEAFF. The CDR3 DNA is TGCGCCAGCAGGCCGCAGGAGGGCACTGAAGCTTTCTTT. The chain links TRBV5-1 to TRBJ1-1; no definite D call. Trimming pared 5 bases from V and 4 bases from J, leaving 12 bases between. Germline CDR1 and CDR2: SGHRS and YFSETQ. The CDR3 spans 13 residues.

The chain joins TRBV5-4 to TRBJ1-4; D unresolved. Germline CDR1 and CDR2: SGHNT and YYREEE (reference sequence). The CDR3 consists of 15 residues. Between the trimmed V and J ends, which lost 0 bases and 6 bases, there was a span of 12 bases. The CDR3 DNA reads as TGTGCCAGCAGCTTGGTTGGAGATCGCTATGAAAAACTGTTTTTT. It codes for CASSLVGDRYEKLFF.

The rearrangement uses TRBV9 and TRBJ2-7; 12 positions match TRBD1. J was trimmed by 4 bases and V by 4 bases; bases with no gene match: 6. Germline assignment: CDR1 SGDLS and CDR2 YYNGEE. CDR3 length: 15 amino acids. Here the CDR3 DNA reads TGTGCCAGCAGCACAGGGACAGGGGGCGGGTACGAGCAGTACTTC. This codes for CASSTGTGGGYEQYF. Drawing the rest from reference TRBV9 and TRBJ2-7, the complete variable domain is DSGVTQTPKHLITATGQRVTLRCSPRSGDLSVYWYQQSLDQGLQFLIQYYNGEERAKGNILERFSAQQFPDLHSELNLSSLELGDSALYFCASSTGTGGGYEQYFGPGTRLTVT.

The chain combines TRBV7-8 with TRBJ1-1; D remains ambiguous. Deletions cut 5 bases from V and 2 bases from J, with 15 bases between. The CDR3 loop spans 15 amino acids. Germline CDR1 SGHVS, CDR2 FQNEAQ. The CDR3 bases are TGTGCCAGCAGCCTAGACCGGGTCCTCAACACTGAAGCTTTCTTT. Translating gives CASSLDRVLNTEAFF.

The V and J genes are TRBV7-2 and TRBJ2-7, with D possibly matching TRBD1 (6 bases). The CDR3 contains 15 residues. The V end lost 1 base, the J end lost 2 bases, and 12 bases lay between the germline ends. Germline V lookup: CDR1 SGHTA, CDR2 FQGNSA. CDR3 loop: CASSLVSQGTYEQYF. DNA of the CDR3: TGTGCCAGCAGCTTAGTGTCCCAGGGGACCTACGAGCAGTACTTC.

The gene calls are TRBV28 and TRBJ1-2; D unresolved. This CDR3 has 15 residues. Trimming cost V 2 bases and J 4 bases, with 14 bases left between them. Germline CDR1 and CDR2: MDHEN and SYDVKM. This CDR3 reads CASSLTGMRTYGYTF. In DNA form, the CDR3 reads TGTGCCAGCAGTTTAACCGGGATGAGAACCTATGGCTACACCTTC.

Regarding this clone: Additional DNA sequences in this sample encode the identical CDR3. The genes are TRBV5-1 and TRBJ2-3; D possibly corresponds to TRBD2 (5 bases). Per the germline V gene, CDR1 is SGHRS and CDR2 is YFSETQ. The CDR3 runs 13 residues. Trimming took off 0 bases at V and 6 bases at J, with 8 bases between the two ends. This chain's CDR3 is CASSLGTSDTQYF. CDR3 DNA sequence: TGCGCCAGCAGCTTGGGGACTTCGGATACGCAGTATTTT.

The chain uses TRBV28 and TRBJ2-7; 16 bases are a match to TRBD2. The CDR3 extends over 18 amino acids. V was pared by 7 bases and J by 2 bases, with 11 bases of the junction left unmatched. Germline CDR1 reads MDHEN; CDR2 reads SYDVKM. The CDR3 DNA reads TGTGCCAGCACCCCAACGGGACTAGCGGGAGGGCACACCTACGAGCAGTACTTC. This sequence encodes CASTPTGLAGGHTYEQYF.

V gene TRBV18 combines with J gene TRBJ1-5; no reliable D call. This CDR3 is built from 13 residues. Per germline, CDR1 KGHSH and CDR2 LQKENI. V was clipped by 3 bases and J by 5 bases, with 8 bases between them. CDR3 bases: TGTGCCAGCTCACCTCATCGCGATCAGCCCCAGCATTTT. Translating it yields CASSPHRDQPQHF.

The V and J genes are TRBV7-2 and TRBJ2-7, with TRBD1 as a possible D gene (5 bases). In germline, CDR1 is SGHTA, CDR2 FQGNSA. The germline V and J ends were trimmed by 2 bases and 0 bases, with 11 bases remaining between them. This CDR3 spans 15 amino acids. The CDR3 DNA reads TGTGCCAGCAGCTTATACAGGTCGAGCTCCTACGAGCAGTACTTC. It is translated as CASSLYRSSSYEQYF.

As concerns this clone: The sample carries other DNA sequences with the same CDR3. This rearrangement joins TRBV28 to TRBJ1-1; 9 nucleotides align to TRBD1. The CDR3 contains 13 residues. Per germline, CDR1 MDHEN and CDR2 SYDVKM. The junction had 1 base not matched to a gene; V was cut back by 4 bases and J by 4 bases. CDR3 in DNA: TGTGCCAGCAGTTCGGGACAGGGCACTGAAGCTTTCTTT. Protein product: CASSSGQGTEAFF. Variable domain in full (rest from reference TRBV28 and TRBJ1-1): DVKVTQSSRYLVKRTGEKVFLECVQDMDHENMFWYRQDPGLGLRLIYFSYDVKMKEKGDIPEGYSVSREKKERFSLILESASTNQTSMYLCASSSGQGTEAFFGQGTRLTVV.

The V gene is TRBV28, the J gene TRBJ2-7; D is unclear. CDR3 length equals 14 residues. Germline V gene data show CDR1 as MDHEN and CDR2 as SYDVKM. The V end lost 4 bases, the J end lost 0 bases, and 10 bases lay between the germline ends. CDR3 sequence: CASSYVGNSYEQYF. CDR3 nucleotides: TGTGCCAGCAGTTACGTCGGTAACTCCTACGAGCAGTACTTC. Looking up the rest from reference TRBV28 and TRBJ2-7 gives the full variable domain: DVKVTQSSRYLVKRTGEKVFLECVQDMDHENMFWYRQDPGLGLRLIYFSYDVKMKEKGDIPEGYSVSREKKERFSLILESASTNQTSMYLCASSYVGNSYEQYFGPGTRLTVT.

V usage is TRBV29-1 and J usage is TRBJ2-5, with TRBD2 identical over 7 bases. In germline, CDR1 is SQVTM, CDR2 ANQGSEA. Trimming at V came to 4 bases and at J to 2 bases, leaving 19 bases not matched to a gene. The CDR3 extends over 18 amino acids. The CDR3 protein is CSVGGPRTSGWEQETQYF. The CDR3, as DNA: TGCAGCGTTGGGGGCCCCCGGACTAGTGGATGGGAACAAGAGACCCAGTACTTC.

Here the CDR3 reads CASSVEVGISYNEQFF. DNA for the CDR3: TGTGCCAGCAGCGTAGAGGTCGGGATCTCCTACAATGAGCAGTTCTTC. The rearrangement links TRBV9 to TRBJ2-1; tentative D call: TRBD2 (5 bases). The length of the CDR3 is 16 residues. The V end lost 0 bases, the J end lost 0 bases, and 10 bases lay between the germline ends. The germline V gene encodes CDR1 SGDLS and CDR2 YYNGEE.

This CDR3 is CASSLRASQNEQFF. CDR3 DNA: TGCGCCAGCAGCTTGAGGGCTAGCCAGAATGAGCAGTTCTTC. V and J are TRBV5-1 and TRBJ2-1; possibly TRBD2 for D (5 bases). The CDR3 totals 14 residues. The germline V and J ends were trimmed by 1 base and 7 bases, with 12 bases remaining between them. Germline CDR1 and CDR2: SGHRS and YFSETQ. The whole variable domain, remainder taken from reference TRBV5-1 and TRBJ2-1, is KAGVTQTPRYLIKTRGQQVTLSCSPISGHRSVSWYQQTPGQGLQFLFEYFSETQRNKGNFPGRFSGRQFSNSRSEMNVSTLELGDSALYLCASSLRASQNEQFFGPGTRLTVL.

The chain combines TRBV11-2 with TRBJ2-3; 14 bases fit TRBD2. In germline, CDR1 is SGHAT, CDR2 FQNNGV. V lost 3 bases and J lost 4; bases outside the gene matches: 6. CDR3 size: 17 residues. The CDR3 DNA reads as TGTGCCAGCAGCTTTGGGACTAGCGGGAGTATTGCAGATACGCAGTATTTT. Its translation: CASSFGTSGSIADTQYF.

This chain uses TRBV5-4 with TRBJ2-1, with 8 bases lining up with TRBD2. The trim removed 4 bases at V and 7 bases at J, leaving 4 bases unmatched. The germline gives CDR1 SGHNT, CDR2 YYREEE (reference sequence). The CDR3 runs to 13 residues. CDR3 sequence reads: CASSPGLVNEQFF. The CDR3 DNA reads as TGTGCCAGCAGCCCGGGACTAGTGAATGAGCAGTTCTTC.

This chain links TRBV7-9 with TRBJ1-1, with D tentatively TRBD1 (5 bases). The CDR3 totals 14 residues. The V and J ends lost 7 bases and 2 bases respectively, with 14 bases between them. Per the germline V gene, CDR1 is SEHNR and CDR2 is FQNEAQ (reference sequence). CDR3: CASTYRQRNTEAFF. Here the CDR3 DNA reads TGTGCCAGCACGTACAGACAGCGCAACACTGAAGCTTTCTTT.

V is TRBV15 and J is TRBJ2-7; 9 bases fit TRBD2. J gave up 0 bases and V 5 bases, and 11 bases lay outside the gene matches. The germline gives CDR1 LNHNV, CDR2 YYDKDF (reference sequence). This CDR3 has 17 amino acids. CDR3 in amino acids: CATSASLSGRDSYEQYF. The CDR3 region has the DNA TGTGCCACCAGCGCAAGCCTTAGCGGGAGAGACTCCTACGAGCAGTACTTC.

The chain couples TRBV5-4 to TRBJ2-7; D is perhaps TRBD2 (5 bases). The CDR3 consists of 13 residues. Per the germline V gene, CDR1 is SGHNT and CDR2 is YYREEE (reference sequence). V was trimmed by 4 bases and J by 2 bases, leaving 10 bases between them. CDR3 DNA: TGTGCCAGCAGCCCCGGGGTTGCCTACGAGCAGTACTTC. Residues: CASSPGVAYEQYF.